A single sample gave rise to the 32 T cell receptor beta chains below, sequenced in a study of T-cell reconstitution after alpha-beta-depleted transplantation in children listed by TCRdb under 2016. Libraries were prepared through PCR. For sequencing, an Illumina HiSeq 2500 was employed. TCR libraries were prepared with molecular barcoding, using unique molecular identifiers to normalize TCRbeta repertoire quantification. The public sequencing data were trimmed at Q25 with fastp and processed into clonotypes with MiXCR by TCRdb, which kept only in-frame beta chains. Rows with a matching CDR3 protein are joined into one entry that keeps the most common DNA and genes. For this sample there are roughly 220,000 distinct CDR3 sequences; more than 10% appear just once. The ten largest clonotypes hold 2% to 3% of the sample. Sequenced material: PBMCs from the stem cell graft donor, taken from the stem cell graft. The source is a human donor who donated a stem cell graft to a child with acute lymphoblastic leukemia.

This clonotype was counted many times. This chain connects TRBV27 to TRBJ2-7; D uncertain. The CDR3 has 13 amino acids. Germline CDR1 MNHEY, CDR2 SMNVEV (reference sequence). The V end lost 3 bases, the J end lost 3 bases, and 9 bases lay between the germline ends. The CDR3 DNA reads TGTGCCAGCAGTTTGGGTCTAAACTACGAGCAGTACTTC. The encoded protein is CASSLGLNYEQYF.

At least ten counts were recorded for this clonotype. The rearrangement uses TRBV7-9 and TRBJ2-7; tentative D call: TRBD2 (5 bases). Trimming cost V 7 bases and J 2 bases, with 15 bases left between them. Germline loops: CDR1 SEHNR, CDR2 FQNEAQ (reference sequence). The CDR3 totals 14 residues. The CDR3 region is CASNSAEMTYEQYF. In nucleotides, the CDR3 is TGTGCCAGCAACTCAGCGGAAATGACCTACGAGCAGTACTTC.

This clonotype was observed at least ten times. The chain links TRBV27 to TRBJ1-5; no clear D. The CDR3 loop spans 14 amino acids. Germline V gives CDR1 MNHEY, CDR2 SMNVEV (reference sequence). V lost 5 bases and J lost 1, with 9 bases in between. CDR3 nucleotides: TGTGCCAGCAGTCCGGCTGGGAGCAATCAGCCCCAGCATTTT. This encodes CASSPAGSNQPQHF.

The CDR3 nucleotides read TGTGCCAGCAGCCCTAAACTAGCGGGAGTGGTAGATACGCAGTATTTT. Protein sequence: CASSPKLAGVVDTQYF. The genes are TRBV11-2 and TRBJ2-3, with 11 nucleotides matching TRBD2. Germline values: CDR1 SGHAT, CDR2 FQNNGV. V shed 5 bases, J shed 5 bases, and the junction held 9 bases outside the gene matches. CDR3 length: 16 residues. Filled out from reference TRBV11-2 and TRBJ2-3, the complete variable domain reads EAGVAQSPRYKIIEKRQSVAFWCNPISGHATLYWYQQILGQGPKLLIQFQNNGVVDDSQLPKDRFSAERLKGVDSTLKIQPAKLEDSAVYLCASSPKLAGVVDTQYFGPGTRLTVL.

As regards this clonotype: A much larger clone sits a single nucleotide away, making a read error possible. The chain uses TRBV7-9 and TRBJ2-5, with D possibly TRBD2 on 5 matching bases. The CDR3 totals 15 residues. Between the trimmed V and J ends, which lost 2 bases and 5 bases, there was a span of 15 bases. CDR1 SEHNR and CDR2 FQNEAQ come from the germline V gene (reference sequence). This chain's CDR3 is CASSLKGYGNETQYF. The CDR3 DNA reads TGTGCCAGCAGCTTAAAAGGATACGGGAACGAGACCCAGTACTTC.

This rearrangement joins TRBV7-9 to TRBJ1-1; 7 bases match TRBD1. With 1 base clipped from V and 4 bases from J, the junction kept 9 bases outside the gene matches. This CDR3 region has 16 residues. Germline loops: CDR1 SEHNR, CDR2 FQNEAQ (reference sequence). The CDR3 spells CASSLEGAPAGTEAFF. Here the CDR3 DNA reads TGTGCCAGCAGCTTAGAGGGGGCCCCGGCCGGCACTGAAGCTTTCTTT.

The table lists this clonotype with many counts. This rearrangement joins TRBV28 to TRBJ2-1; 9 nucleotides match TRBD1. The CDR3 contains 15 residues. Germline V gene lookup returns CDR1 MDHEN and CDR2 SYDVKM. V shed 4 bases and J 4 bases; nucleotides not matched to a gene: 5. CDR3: CASSSRQGVYNEQFF. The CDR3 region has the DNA TGTGCCAGCAGTTCAAGACAGGGGGTGTACAATGAGCAGTTCTTC.

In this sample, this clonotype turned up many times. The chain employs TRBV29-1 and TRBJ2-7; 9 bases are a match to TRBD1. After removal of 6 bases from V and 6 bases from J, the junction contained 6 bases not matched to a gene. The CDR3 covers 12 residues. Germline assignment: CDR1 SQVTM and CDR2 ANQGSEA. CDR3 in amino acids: CSVGQGLSEQYF. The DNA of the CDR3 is TGCAGCGTCGGACAGGGGTTAAGCGAGCAGTACTTC.

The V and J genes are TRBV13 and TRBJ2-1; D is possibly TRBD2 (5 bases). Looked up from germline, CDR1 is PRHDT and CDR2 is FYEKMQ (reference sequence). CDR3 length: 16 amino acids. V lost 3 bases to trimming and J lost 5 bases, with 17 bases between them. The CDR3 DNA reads TGTGCCAGCAGCTTCCCCACTAGTACTTTAAACAATGAGCAGTTCTTC. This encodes CASSFPTSTLNNEQFF.

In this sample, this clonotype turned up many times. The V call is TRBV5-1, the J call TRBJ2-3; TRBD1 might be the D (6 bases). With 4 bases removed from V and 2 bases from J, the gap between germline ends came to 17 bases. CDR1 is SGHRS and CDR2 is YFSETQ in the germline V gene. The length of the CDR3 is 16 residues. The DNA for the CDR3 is TGCGCCAGCAGCCCGTCCAAACAGGGTCACACAGATACGCAGTATTTT. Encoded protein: CASSPSKQGHTDTQYF.

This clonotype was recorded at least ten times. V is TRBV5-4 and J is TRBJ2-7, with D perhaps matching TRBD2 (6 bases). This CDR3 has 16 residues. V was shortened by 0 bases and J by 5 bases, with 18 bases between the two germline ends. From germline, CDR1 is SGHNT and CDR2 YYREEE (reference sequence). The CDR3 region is CASSLEGLGGMDEQYF. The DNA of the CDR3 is TGTGCCAGCAGCTTGGAAGGATTGGGCGGGATGGACGAGCAGTACTTC.

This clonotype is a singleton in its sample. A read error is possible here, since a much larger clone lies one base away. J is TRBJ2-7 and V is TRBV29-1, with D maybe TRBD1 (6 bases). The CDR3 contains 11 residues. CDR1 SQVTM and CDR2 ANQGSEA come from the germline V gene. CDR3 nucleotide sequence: TGCAGCATTGGACAGTTAGGCGAGCTGTACTTC. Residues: CSIGQLGELYF.

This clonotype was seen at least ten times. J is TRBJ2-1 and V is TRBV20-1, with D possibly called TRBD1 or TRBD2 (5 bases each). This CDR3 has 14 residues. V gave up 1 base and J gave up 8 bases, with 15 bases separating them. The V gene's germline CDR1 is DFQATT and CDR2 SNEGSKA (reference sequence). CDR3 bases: TGCAGTGCTAGAGGGGGGACCGACTGGGATGAGCAGTTCTTC. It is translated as CSARGGTDWDEQFF.

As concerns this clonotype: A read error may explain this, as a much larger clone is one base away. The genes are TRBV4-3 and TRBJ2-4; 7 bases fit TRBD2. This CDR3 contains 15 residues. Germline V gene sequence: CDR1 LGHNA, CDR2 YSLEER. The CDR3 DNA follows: TGCACCAGCAGCCCGGGTGGGGGGGGAAAAAACATTCAGTACTTC. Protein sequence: CTSSPGGGGKNIQYF.

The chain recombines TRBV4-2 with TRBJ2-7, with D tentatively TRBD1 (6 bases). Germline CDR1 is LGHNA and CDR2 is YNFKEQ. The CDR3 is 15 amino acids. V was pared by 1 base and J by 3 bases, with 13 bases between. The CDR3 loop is CASSQGITGSYEQYF. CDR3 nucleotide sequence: TGTGCCAGCAGCCAAGGAATAACAGGGAGCTACGAGCAGTACTTC.

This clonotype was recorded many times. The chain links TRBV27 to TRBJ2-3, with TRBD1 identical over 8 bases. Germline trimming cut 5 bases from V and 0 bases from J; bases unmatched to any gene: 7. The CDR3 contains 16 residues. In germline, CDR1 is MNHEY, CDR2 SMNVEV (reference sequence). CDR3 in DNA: TGTGCCAGCAGTCCAGGGACAGGTCGTAGCACAGATACGCAGTATTTT. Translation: CASSPGTGRSTDTQYF.

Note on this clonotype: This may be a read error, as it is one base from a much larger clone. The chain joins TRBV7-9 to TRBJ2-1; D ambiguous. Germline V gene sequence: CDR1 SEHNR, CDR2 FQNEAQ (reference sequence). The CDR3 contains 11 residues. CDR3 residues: CASSPSNDQFF. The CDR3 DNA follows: TGTGCCAGCAGCCCGTCAAATGACCAGTTCTTC.

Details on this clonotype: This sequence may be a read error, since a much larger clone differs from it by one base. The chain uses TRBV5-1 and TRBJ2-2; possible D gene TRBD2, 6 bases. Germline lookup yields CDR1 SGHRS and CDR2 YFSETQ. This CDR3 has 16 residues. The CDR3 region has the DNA TGCGCCAGCAGCTTGGTTCCGGAATCGAACACCGGGGAGGTGTTTTTT. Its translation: CASSLVPESNTGEVFF.

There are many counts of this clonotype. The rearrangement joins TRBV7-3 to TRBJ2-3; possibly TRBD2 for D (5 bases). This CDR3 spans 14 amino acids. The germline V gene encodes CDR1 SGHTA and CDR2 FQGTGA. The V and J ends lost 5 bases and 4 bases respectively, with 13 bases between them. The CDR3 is CASSLHRGSDTQYF. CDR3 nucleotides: TGTGCCAGCAGCCTCCACCGGGGATCAGATACGCAGTATTTT.

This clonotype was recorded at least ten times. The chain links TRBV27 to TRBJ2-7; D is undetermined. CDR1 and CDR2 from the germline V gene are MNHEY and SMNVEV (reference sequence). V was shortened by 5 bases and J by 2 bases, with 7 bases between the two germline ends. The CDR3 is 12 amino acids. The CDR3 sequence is CASSDFTYEQYF. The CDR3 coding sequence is TGTGCCAGCAGTGACTTCACCTACGAGCAGTACTTC.

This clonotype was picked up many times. The CDR3, as DNA: TGCAGTGCTGGCCGGACTAGCGGGGGGCAAGAGACCCAGTACTTC. Its protein is CSAGRTSGGQETQYF. This rearrangement joins TRBV20-1 to TRBJ2-5; 14 bases map to TRBD2. Unmatched junction bases numbered 4, after V lost 5 bases and J lost 2 bases. The CDR3 runs 15 residues. CDR1 and CDR2 from the germline V gene are DFQATT and SNEGSKA (reference sequence).

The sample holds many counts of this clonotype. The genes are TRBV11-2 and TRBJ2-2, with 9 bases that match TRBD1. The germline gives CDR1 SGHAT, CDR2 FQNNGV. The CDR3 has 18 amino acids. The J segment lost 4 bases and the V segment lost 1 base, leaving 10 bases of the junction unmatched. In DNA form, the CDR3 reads TGTGCCAGCAGCTTAGTTTTGGGACAGGGTGGGCGCACCGGGGAGCTGTTTTTT. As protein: CASSLVLGQGGRTGELFF.

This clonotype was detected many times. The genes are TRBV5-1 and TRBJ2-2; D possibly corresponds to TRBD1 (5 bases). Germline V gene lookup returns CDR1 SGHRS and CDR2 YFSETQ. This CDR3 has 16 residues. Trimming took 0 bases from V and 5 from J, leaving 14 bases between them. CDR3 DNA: TGCGCCAGCAGCTTGGATTCAGCAGGGCGAACCGGGGAGCTGTTTTTT. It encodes CASSLDSAGRTGELFF.

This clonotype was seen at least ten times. CDR3 sequence (DNA): TGTGCCACCAGCAGAGTTGGGGGGAGCGGGGCGGGTCTCTACAATGAGCAGTTCTTC. Protein sequence: CATSRVGGSGAGLYNEQFF. The chain links TRBV15 to TRBJ2-1; TRBD2 matches 7 bases. This CDR3 comprises 19 residues. With 1 base clipped from V and 3 bases from J, the junction kept 15 bases outside the gene matches. Germline V gene sequence: CDR1 LNHNV, CDR2 YYDKDF (reference sequence).

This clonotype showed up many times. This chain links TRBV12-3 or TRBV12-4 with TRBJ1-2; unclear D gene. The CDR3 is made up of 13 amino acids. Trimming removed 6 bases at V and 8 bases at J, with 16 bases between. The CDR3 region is CASRWGALGGYTF. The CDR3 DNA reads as TGTGCCAGCAGATGGGGAGCCCTGGGGGGCTACACCTTC.

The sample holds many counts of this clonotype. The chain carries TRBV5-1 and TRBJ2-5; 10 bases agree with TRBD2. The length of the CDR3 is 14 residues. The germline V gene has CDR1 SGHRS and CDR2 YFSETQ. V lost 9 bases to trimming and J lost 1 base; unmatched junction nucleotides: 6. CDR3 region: CATATSGSQETQYF. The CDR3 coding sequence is TGCGCCACCGCGACTAGCGGGTCCCAAGAGACCCAGTACTTC.

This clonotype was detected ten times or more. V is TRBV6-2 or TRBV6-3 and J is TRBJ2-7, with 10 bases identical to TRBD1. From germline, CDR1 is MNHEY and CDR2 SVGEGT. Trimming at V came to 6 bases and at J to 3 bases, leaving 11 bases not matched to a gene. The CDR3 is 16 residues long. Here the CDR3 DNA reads TGTGCCAGCAGCCCCGACAGGGGGCATTCGGACTACGAGCAGTACTTC. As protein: CASSPDRGHSDYEQYF.

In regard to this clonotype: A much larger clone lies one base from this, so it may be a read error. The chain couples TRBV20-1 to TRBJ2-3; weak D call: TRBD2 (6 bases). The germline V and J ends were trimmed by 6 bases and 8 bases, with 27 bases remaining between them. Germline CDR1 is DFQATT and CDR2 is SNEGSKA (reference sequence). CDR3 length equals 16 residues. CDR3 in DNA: TGCAGTGCCGCAGGGAGGCGCGCTAGAGGTCCAGCTACGCAGTATTTT. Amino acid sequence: CSAAGRRARGPATQYF.

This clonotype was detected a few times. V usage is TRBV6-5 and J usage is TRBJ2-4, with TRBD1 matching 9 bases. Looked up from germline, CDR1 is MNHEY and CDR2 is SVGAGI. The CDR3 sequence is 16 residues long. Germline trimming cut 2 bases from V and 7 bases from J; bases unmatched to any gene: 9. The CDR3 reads CASSYTPGTGNNIQYF. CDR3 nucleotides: TGTGCCAGCAGTTACACCCCAGGGACAGGGAACAACATTCAGTACTTC.

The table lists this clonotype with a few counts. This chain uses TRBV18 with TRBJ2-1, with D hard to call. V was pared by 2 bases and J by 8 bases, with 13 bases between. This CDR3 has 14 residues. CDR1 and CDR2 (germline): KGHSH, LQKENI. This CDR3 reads CASSPVGKDDEQFF. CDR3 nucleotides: TGTGCCAGCTCACCAGTCGGTAAGGATGATGAGCAGTTCTTC.

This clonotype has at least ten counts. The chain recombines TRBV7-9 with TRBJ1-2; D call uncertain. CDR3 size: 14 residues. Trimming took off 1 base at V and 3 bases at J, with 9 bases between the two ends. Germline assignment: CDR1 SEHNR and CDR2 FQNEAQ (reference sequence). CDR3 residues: CASSLEGFHYGYTF. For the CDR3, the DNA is TGTGCCAGCAGCTTAGAAGGGTTTCACTATGGCTACACCTTC.

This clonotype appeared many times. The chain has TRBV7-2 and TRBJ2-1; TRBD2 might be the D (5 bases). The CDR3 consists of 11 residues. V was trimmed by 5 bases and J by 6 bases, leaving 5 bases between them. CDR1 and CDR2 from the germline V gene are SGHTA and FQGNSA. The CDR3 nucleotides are TGTGCCAGCAGCGGGAGCAATGAGCAGTTCTTC. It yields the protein CASSGSNEQFF.